The 5 T cell receptor beta chains listed next were all sequenced from one sample in a study of shared clonotypes between healthy human individuals. The assay was immunoSEQ multiplex PCR, and TCRdb's table has in-frame clones only and misses some. The repertoire holds roughly 2.1 million clones, with around 93% as singletons. CD45RO-negative, CCR7-positively selected cells formed the naive CD8 fraction, excluding terminally differentiated effector memory CD45RA+ cells. The sequencing input was naive CD8+ T cells from PBMCs. The receptors were gathered from a man aged 18 to 30 in good health. Some clones in this sample may be carry-over from other donors' samples.

The chain combines TRBV27 with TRBJ2-7, with 8 bases aligning to TRBD2. The junction had 4 bases not matched to a gene; V was cut back by 3 bases and J by 0 bases. Germline V gene data show CDR1 as MNHEY and CDR2 as SMNVEV (reference sequence). The CDR3 is made up of 15 amino acids. CDR3 nucleotides: TGTGCCAGCAGTTTCAGCGGGAGTAGCTCCTACGAGCAGTACTTC. It encodes CASSFSGSSSYEQYF.

The rearrangement links TRBV27 to TRBJ1-2; D is uncertain. The CDR3 totals 15 residues. V gave up 8 bases and J gave up 4 bases, with 20 bases separating them. Germline V CDR1 and CDR2: MNHEY, SMNVEV (reference sequence). CDR3 region: CASCSGSATCYGYTF. CDR3 sequence (DNA): TGTGCCAGCTGCTCCGGTTCGGCCACGTGCTATGGCTACACCTTC.

This chain uses TRBV7-9 with TRBJ2-7; 9 bases fit TRBD1. CDR3 length: 16 amino acids. With 5 bases clipped from V and 3 bases from J, the junction kept 11 bases outside the gene matches. Germline V gene sequence: CDR1 SEHNR, CDR2 FQNEAQ (reference sequence). The CDR3 bases are TGTGCCAGCAGCCGCCGTGGGGACAGGGCCATCTACGAGCAGTACTTC. Protein sequence: CASSRRGDRAIYEQYF.

V is TRBV27 and J is TRBJ2-5; TRBD1 matches at 7 bases. The end of the DNA fits TRBJ2-7 better, so the J call may be wrong. The CDR3 has 14 residues. Germline V CDR1 and CDR2: MNHEY, SMNVEV (reference sequence). As DNA, the CDR3 is TGTGCCAGCAGTTTTGGCAGGGGGACCTACGAGCAGTACTTC. Protein: CASSFGRGTYEQYF.

This chain joins TRBV27 and TRBJ2-5; D remains ambiguous. The CDR3 is 13 residues long. V was trimmed by 2 bases and J by 5 bases, leaving 9 bases between them. Looked up from germline, CDR1 is MNHEY and CDR2 is SMNVEV (reference sequence). The CDR3 region is CASSLIDGETQYF. The DNA of the CDR3 is TGTGCCAGCAGTTTAATCGATGGGGAGACCCAGTACTTC.